The sequence of this T cell receptor (beta chain) was determined in a study of cytomegalovirus exposure and HLA in healthy donors. General observations from the study: Earlier analysis found most TCR beta V segments productive about 87% or about 30% of the time.

This CDR3 has 13 residues. V lost 4 bases to trimming and J lost 10 bases, with 12 bases between them. The V gene's germline CDR1 is SGHRS and CDR2 YFSETQ. The PCR made use of 60 Vbeta and 13 Jbeta primers. Sequencing used immunoSEQ multiplex PCR; TCRdb keeps in-frame clones, though not all of them. The sample contains some 98,000 clones, under 80% of which appear only once. Regarding this clone: Its antigen is unidentified.

No record exists of this donor's CMV serostatus. This receptor was obtained from a human donor in good health. V is TRBV5-1 and J is TRBJ1-6; D is unresolved. The sequencing sample was made of PBMCs. The CDR3 sequence: CASSVRGRSPLHF. Here the CDR3 DNA reads TGCGCCAGCAGCGTCCGGGGTCGATCACCCCTCCACTTT.